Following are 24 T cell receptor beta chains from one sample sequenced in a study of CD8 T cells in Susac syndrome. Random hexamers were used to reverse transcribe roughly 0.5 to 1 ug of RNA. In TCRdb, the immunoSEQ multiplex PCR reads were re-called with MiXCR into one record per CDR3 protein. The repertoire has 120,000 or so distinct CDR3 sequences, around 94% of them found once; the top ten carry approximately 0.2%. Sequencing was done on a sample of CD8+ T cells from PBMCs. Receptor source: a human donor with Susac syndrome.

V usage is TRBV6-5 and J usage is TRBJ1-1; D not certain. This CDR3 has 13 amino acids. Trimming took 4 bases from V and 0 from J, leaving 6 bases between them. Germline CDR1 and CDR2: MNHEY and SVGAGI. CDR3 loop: CASSSPMNTEAFF. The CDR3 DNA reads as TGTGCCAGCAGTTCTCCCATGAACACTGAAGCTTTCTTT.

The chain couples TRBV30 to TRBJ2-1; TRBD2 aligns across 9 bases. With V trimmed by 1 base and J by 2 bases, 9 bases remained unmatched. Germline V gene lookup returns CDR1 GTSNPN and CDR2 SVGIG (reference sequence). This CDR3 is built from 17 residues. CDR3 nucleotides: TGTGCCTGGAGTGGGTTTAGCGGGAGAGGGGCCTACAATGAGCAGTTCTTC. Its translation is CAWSGFSGRGAYNEQFF.

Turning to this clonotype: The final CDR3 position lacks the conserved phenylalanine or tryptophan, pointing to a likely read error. The CDR3 region is CASSQERTANYGYTL. DNA of the CDR3: TGCGCCAGCAGCCAAGAACGGACAGCCAACTATGGCTACACCCTC. The chain carries TRBV4-1 and TRBJ1-2, with a weak D call TRBD1 (6 bases). Trimming shortened V by 0 bases and J by 2 bases, and 10 bases separated the two germline ends. The CDR3 has 15 amino acids. Germline lookup yields CDR1 MGHRA and CDR2 YSYEKL.

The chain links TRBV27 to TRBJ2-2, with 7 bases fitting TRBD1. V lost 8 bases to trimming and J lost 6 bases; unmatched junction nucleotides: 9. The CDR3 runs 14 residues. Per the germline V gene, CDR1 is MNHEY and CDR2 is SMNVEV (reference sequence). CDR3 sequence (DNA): TGTGCCAGCGGTATACAGGGGTTCTCCGGGGAGCTGTTTTTT. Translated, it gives CASGIQGFSGELFF.

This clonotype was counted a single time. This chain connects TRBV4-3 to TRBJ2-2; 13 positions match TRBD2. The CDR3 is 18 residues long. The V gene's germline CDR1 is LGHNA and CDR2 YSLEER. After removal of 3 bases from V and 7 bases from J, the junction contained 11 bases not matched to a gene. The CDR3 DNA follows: TGCGCCAGCAGCCACGCCCCACTAGCGGGAGGGCTTGGCGGGGAGCTGTTTTTT. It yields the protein CASSHAPLAGGLGGELFF.

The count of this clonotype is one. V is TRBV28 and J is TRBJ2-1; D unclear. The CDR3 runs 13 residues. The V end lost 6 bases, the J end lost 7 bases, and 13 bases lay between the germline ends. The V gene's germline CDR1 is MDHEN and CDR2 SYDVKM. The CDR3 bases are TGTGCCAGCAGCCCCCGCAGTACGAATGAGCAGTTCTTC. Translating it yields CASSPRSTNEQFF.

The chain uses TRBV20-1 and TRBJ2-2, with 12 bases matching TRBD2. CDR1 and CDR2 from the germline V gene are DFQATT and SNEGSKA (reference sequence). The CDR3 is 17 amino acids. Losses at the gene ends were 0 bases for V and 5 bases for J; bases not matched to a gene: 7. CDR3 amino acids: CSARDLASGRVTGELFF. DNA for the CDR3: TGCAGTGCTAGAGATCTGGCTAGCGGGAGGGTTACCGGGGAGCTGTTTTTT.

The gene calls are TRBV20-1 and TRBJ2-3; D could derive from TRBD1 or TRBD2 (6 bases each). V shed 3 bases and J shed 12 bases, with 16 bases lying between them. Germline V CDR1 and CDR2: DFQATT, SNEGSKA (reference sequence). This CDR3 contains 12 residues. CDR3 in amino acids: CSARVGGPGQYF. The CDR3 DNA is TGCAGTGCTAGGGTTGGGGGGCCCGGCCAGTATTTT.

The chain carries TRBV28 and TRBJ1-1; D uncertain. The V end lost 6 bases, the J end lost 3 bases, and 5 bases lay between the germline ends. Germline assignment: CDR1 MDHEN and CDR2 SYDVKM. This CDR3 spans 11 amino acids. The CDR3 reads CASRKDTEAFF. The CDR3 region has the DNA TGTGCCAGCAGGAAGGACACTGAAGCTTTCTTT.

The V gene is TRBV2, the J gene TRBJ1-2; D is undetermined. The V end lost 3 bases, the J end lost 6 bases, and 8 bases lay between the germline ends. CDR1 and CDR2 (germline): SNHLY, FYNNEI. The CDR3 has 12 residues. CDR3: CASSELIDGYTF. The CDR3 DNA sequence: TGTGCCAGCAGTGAGTTGATCGATGGCTACACCTTC. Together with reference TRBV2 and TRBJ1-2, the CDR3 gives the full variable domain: EPEVTQTPSHQVTQMGQEVILRCVPISNHLYFYWYRQILGQKVEFLVSFYNNEISEKSEIFDDQFSVERPDGSNFTLKIRSTKLEDSAMYFCASSELIDGYTFGSGTRLTVV.

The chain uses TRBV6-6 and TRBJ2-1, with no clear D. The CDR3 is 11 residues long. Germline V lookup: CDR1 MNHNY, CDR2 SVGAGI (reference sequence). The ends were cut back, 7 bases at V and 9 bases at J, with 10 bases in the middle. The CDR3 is CASMGGSEQFF. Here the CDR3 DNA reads TGTGCCAGCATGGGTGGCAGTGAGCAGTTCTTC.

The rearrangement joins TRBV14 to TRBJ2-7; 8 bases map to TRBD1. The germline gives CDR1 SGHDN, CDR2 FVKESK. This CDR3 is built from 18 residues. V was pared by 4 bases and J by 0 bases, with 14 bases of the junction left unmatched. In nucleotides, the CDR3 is TGTGCCAGCAGCCTTTCAAGTTCCAGGACAGGGCGCTCCTACGAGCAGTACTTC. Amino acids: CASSLSSSRTGRSYEQYF.

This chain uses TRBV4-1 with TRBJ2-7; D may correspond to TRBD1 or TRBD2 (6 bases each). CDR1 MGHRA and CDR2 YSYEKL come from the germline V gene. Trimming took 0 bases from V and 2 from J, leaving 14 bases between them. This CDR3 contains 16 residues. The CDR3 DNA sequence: TGCGCCAGCAGCCAAGACGGAGGGACACGAACCTACGAGCAGTACTTC. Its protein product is CASSQDGGTRTYEQYF.

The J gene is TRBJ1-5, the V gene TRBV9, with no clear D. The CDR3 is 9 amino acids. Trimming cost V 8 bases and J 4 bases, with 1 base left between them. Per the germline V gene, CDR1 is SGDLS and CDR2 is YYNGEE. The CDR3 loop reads CARNQPQHF. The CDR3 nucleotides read TGTGCCAGAAATCAGCCCCAGCATTTT.

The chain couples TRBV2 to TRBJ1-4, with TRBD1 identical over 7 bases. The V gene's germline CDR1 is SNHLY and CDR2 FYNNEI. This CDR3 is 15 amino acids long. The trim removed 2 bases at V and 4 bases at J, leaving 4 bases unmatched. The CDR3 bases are TGTGCCAGCAGTGAATCGGGACAGCATAATGAAAAACTGTTTTTT. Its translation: CASSESGQHNEKLFF.

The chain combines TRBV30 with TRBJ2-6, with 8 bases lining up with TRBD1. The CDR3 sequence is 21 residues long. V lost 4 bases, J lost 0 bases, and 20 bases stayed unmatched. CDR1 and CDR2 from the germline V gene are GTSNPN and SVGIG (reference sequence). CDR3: CAWIPDRVGLPFSSGANVLTF. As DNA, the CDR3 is TGTGCCTGGATACCGGACAGGGTTGGATTACCCTTTAGCTCTGGGGCCAACGTCCTGACTTTC.

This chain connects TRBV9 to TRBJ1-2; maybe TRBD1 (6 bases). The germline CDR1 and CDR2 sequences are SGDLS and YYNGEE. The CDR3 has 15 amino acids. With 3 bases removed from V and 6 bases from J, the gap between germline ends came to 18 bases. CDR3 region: CASSAPGGRSDGYTF. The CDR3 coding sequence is TGTGCCAGCAGCGCGCCCGGGGGGCGGTCTGATGGCTACACCTTC.

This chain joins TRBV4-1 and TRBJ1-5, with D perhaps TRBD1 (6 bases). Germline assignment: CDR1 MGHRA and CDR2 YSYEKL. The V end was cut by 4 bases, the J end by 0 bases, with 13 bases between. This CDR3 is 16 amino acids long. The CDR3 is CASSPYGGASNQPQHF. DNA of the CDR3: TGCGCCAGCAGCCCCTACGGGGGGGCTAGCAATCAGCCCCAGCATTTT.

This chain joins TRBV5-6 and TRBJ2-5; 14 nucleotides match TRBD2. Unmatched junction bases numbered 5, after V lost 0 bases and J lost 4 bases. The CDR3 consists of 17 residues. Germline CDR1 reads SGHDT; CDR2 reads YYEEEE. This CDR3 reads CASSLDRGLAGVETQYF. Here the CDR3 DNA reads TGTGCCAGCAGCTTGGATAGGGGACTAGCGGGAGTAGAGACCCAGTACTTC.

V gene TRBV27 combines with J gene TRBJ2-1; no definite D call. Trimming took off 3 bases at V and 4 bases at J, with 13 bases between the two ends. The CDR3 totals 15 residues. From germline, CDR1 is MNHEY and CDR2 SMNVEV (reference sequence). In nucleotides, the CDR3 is TGTGCCAGCAGTTTGGCTAGTACAGTATACAATGAGCAGTTCTTC. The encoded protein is CASSLASTVYNEQFF.

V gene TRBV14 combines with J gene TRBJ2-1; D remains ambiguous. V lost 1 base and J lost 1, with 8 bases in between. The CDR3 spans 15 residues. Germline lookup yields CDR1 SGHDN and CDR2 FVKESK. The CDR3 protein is CASSQGVGSYNEQFF. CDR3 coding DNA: TGTGCCAGCAGCCAAGGGGTGGGGTCCTACAATGAGCAGTTCTTC.

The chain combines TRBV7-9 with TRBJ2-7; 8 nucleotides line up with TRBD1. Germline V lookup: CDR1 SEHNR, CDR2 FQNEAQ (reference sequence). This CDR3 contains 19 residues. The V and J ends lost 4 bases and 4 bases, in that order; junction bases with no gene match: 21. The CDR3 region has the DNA TGTGCCAGCAGCTCGCCGGAGAATCTCCAGGGGGCTGTTCCTTACGAGCAGTACTTC. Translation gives CASSSPENLQGAVPYEQYF.

The CDR3 loop reads CASSLKLDNEQFF. DNA of the CDR3: TGTGCCAGCAGCTTGAAACTTGACAATGAGCAGTTCTTC. The chain joins TRBV5-6 to TRBJ2-1, with no clear D. Germline loops: CDR1 SGHDT, CDR2 YYEEEE. The CDR3 is made up of 13 amino acids. The V gene lost 1 base and the J gene lost 5 bases, with 7 bases spanning the gap.

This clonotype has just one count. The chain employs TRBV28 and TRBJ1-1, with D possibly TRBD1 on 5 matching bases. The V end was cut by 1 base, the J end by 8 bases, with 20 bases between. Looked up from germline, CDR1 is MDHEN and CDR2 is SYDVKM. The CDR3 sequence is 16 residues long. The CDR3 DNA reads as TGTGCCAGCAGTTTATCGCTGGACACCGGACTAACAGAAGCTTTCTTT. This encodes CASSLSLDTGLTEAFF.